This T cell receptor (beta chain) was recovered during a study of early T cells in non-severe SARS-CoV-2 infection. Overall study context: Alpha and beta chains were unpaired, from unsorted whole-blood bulk RNA.

Ten or more counts support this clonotype. As yet, its antigen is unknown. Trimming stripped 0 bases from V and 4 bases from J, with 19 bases between. Germline CDR1 SGHKS, CDR2 YYEKEE (reference sequence). This CDR3 has 18 residues. Individually, cDNA molecules had unique molecular identifiers attached to them. TCRdb ran MiXCR on the 5' RACE reads and lists one entry per CDR3 protein. The sample contains 27,000 or so distinct CDR3 sequences, roughly 4.5% of which appear only once. Findings and caveats of the study: VDJdb matching favored anti-spike CD8 responses, missing private and CD4 specificities.

The chain recombines TRBV5-5 with TRBJ1-4; D perhaps matches TRBD1 (6 bases). Sample: whole blood. This receptor was identified in an adult who was a healthcare worker with PCR-confirmed SARS-CoV-2 infection or an uninfected control (not recorded which). Here the CDR3 DNA reads TGTGCCAGCAGCTTGGGCCCTGGTACAGGGAGGGTTAATGAAAAACTGTTTTTT. It specifies CASSLGPGTGRVNEKLFF.